The sequence of this T cell receptor (beta chain) was determined in a study of cytomegalovirus exposure and HLA in healthy donors. In germline, CDR1 is MDHEN, CDR2 SYDVKM. The CDR3 spans 16 residues. V lost 0 bases to trimming and J lost 1 base, with 10 bases between them. The PCR employed 60 Vbeta primers together with 13 Jbeta primers. TCRdb's copy holds only in-frame clones and misses some; the assay was immunoSEQ multiplex PCR. The repertoire table contains roughly 62,000 clones. Input material: PBMCs. The TCR sequence derives from a male donor in good health and CMV-seronegative. This chain uses TRBV28 with TRBJ2-1, with a tentative D call TRBD1 (6 bases). The CDR3: CASSLWGQGSYNEQFF. The CDR3 nucleotides read TGTGCCAGCAGTTTATGGGGTCAGGGGTCCTACAATGAGCAGTTCTTC.